The 10 T cell receptor beta chains listed next were all sequenced from one sample in a study of blood T cells in healthy people across ages. Alongside a J-beta primer mix, a sample-barcoded 5' primer served in a second PCR lasting about 7 to 12 cycles. TCRdb used MiXCR to reprocess the 5' RACE reads, holding one entry per CDR3 protein. The data hold about 730,000 distinct CDR3 sequences, with approximately 43% observed a single time. Sequencing was done on a sample of blood. The origin of the receptors is a woman aged 55 to 70 in good health.

V gene TRBV27 combines with J gene TRBJ2-4; 10 bases match TRBD2. The end of the DNA aligns better with TRBJ2-5, so the J call may be wrong. Germline CDR1 is MNHEY and CDR2 is SMNVEV (reference sequence). The CDR3 loop spans 13 amino acids. CDR3 sequence: CASSGLAVETQYF. As DNA, the CDR3 is TGTGCCAGCAGTGGACTAGCGGTCGAGACCCAGTACTTC.

This clonotype was counted a few times. This chain links TRBV28 with TRBJ1-5; D is possibly TRBD1 (6 bases). This CDR3 has 12 amino acids. The V end was cut by 9 bases, the J end by 6 bases, with 12 bases between. The germline V gene encodes CDR1 MDHEN and CDR2 SYDVKM. CDR3 region: CASRGGTQPQHF. DNA for the CDR3: TGTGCCAGTAGAGGGGGTACTCAGCCCCAGCATTTT.

In its sample, this clonotype was seen a few times. V is TRBV10-3 and J is TRBJ2-7; 7 bases agree with TRBD1. The V gene's germline CDR1 is ENHRY and CDR2 SYGVKD. The trim removed 4 bases at V and 4 bases at J, leaving 7 bases unmatched. CDR3 length: 14 amino acids. The CDR3 sequence: CAISVEDRTYEQYF. CDR3 DNA sequence: TGTGCCATCAGTGTAGAGGACAGGACTTACGAGCAGTACTTC.

This chain connects TRBV6-5 to TRBJ1-1; 8 nucleotides agree with TRBD1. Germline CDR1 is MNHEY and CDR2 is SVGAGI. Trimming at V came to 6 bases and at J to 4 bases, leaving 10 bases not matched to a gene. The CDR3 extends over 15 amino acids. CDR3 sequence reads: CASSLGQGLGTEAFF. CDR3 in DNA: TGTGCCAGCAGCTTAGGACAGGGTTTGGGCACTGAAGCTTTCTTT.

The rearrangement uses TRBV20-1 and TRBJ1-5; 7 bases match TRBD1. This CDR3 has 15 amino acids. Germline lookup yields CDR1 DFQATT and CDR2 SNEGSKA (reference sequence). The V gene end was trimmed by 0 bases and the J gene end by 7 bases; junction bases not matched to a gene: 9. CDR3 DNA: TGCAGTGCTAGAGATAGTCAGGGGGTCTACCAGCCCCAGCATTTT. It specifies CSARDSQGVYQPQHF.

This clonotype showed up just a few times. V and J are TRBV2 and TRBJ2-5, with TRBD2 identical over 12 bases. Losses at the gene ends were 8 bases for V and 5 bases for J; bases not matched to a gene: 3. Germline V CDR1 and CDR2: SNHLY, FYNNEI. The CDR3 has 13 residues. The CDR3 sequence: CASRLAGVETQYF. The CDR3 DNA is TGTGCCAGCCGACTAGCGGGAGTGGAGACCCAGTACTTC.

In its sample, this clonotype was seen once. One base away lies a much larger clone, so this may be a sequencing read error. The chain combines TRBV7-2 with TRBJ2-1, with D maybe TRBD2 (5 bases). This CDR3 comprises 15 residues. Germline loops: CDR1 SGHTA, CDR2 FQGNSA. The CDR3 loop reads CASSLSLASYDEQFF. The DNA for the CDR3 is TGTGCCAGCAGCTTATCCCTAGCCTCCTACGATGAGCAGTTCTTC.

This clonotype was picked up a small number of times. V gene TRBV13 combines with J gene TRBJ1-4; D gene ambiguous. V lost 1 base, J lost 7 bases, and 10 bases lay in between. The CDR3 contains 14 residues. The germline gives CDR1 PRHDT, CDR2 FYEKMQ (reference sequence). CDR3 sequence reads: CASSLARSTEKLFF. Here the CDR3 DNA reads TGTGCCAGCAGCTTAGCCAGGTCTACTGAAAAACTGTTTTTT.

This clonotype was seen repeatedly, ten times or more. The chain has TRBV29-1 and TRBJ2-1; D is unresolved. The CDR3 is made up of 12 amino acids. The V end was cut by 6 bases, the J end by 3 bases, with 9 bases between. Germline values: CDR1 SQVTM, CDR2 ANQGSEA. The CDR3 DNA reads TGCAGCGTAGGGTCCCGCTACAATGAGCAGTTCTTC. This codes for CSVGSRYNEQFF.

Only a few counts were recorded for this clonotype. V usage is TRBV28 and J usage is TRBJ1-2; TRBD1 might be the D (5 bases). The germline CDR1 and CDR2 sequences are MDHEN and SYDVKM. This CDR3 is 15 amino acids long. Trimming cost V 1 base and J 3 bases, with 12 bases left between them. DNA for the CDR3: TGTGCCAGCAGTTTATTTCGTGGGGGTCACTATGGCTACACCTTC. It encodes CASSLFRGGHYGYTF.